The clone carrying this T cell receptor (beta chain) showed up many times. The sample originates from a study of T-cell memory formation after mild COVID-19. This CDR3 is 13 amino acids long. Trimming shortened V by 3 bases and J by 1 base, and 7 bases separated the two germline ends. Germline CDR1 is DFQATT and CDR2 is SNEGSKA (reference sequence). It was 5'RACE with constant-segment primers that produced the TCR alpha and TCR beta cDNA libraries, which carried sample barcodes and UMIs. TCRdb passed the 5' RACE reads through MiXCR, listing each CDR3 protein once. The data show 25,000 to 35,000 distinct CDR3 sequences, 10% to 15% seen once.

The receptor's source is an adult woman who had mild COVID-19 (a few samples of this study predate the infection). Cell type and time point are not known. This sequence joins TRBV20-1 and TRBJ1-5; tentative D call: TRBD1 (5 bases). The sequencing input was PBMCs or a T cell subset sorted from them (not recorded which). The chain's CDR3 is CSASRGSNQPQHF. The CDR3 DNA sequence: TGCAGTGCTAGTAGGGGAAGCAATCAGCCCCAGCATTTT.